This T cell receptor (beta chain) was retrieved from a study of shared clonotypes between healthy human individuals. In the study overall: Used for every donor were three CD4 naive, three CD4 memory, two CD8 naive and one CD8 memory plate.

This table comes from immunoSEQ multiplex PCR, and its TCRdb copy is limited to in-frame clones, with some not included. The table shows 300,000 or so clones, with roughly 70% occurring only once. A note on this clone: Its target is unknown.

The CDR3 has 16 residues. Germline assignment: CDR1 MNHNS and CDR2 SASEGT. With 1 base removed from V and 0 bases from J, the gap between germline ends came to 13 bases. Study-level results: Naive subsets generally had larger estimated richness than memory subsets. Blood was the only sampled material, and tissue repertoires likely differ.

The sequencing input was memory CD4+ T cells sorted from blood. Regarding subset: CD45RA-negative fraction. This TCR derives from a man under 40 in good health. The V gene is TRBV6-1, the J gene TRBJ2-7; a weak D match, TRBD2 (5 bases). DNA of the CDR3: TGTGCCAGCAGTGAAGGTCATGGGAGAAACTCCTACGAGCAGTACTTC. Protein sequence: CASSEGHGRNSYEQYF.